This T cell receptor (beta chain) originates from a study of blood T cell repertoires in COVID-19. Study context: Nucleic acid was either cDNA or gDNA, and it came from T cells, B-cell-depleted T cells, or PBMCs.

This clone was recorded a few times. Germline lookup yields CDR1 SGHTA and CDR2 FQGTGA. The CDR3 is 16 amino acids. V shed 4 bases, J shed 4 bases, and the junction held 11 bases outside the gene matches. The data were produced by immunoSEQ multiplex PCR, yet TCRdb's version contains in-frame clones alone and is incomplete. Among roughly 410,000 clones listed, 80% to 90% were seen once. The sequencing sample was made of peripheral blood. This receptor was taken from a woman aged 55-70 years with COVID-19, enrolled during active disease. The gene calls are TRBV7-3 and TRBJ1-1; 8 nucleotides agree with TRBD1. CDR3 residues: CASSSRGQAKVTEAFF. The CDR3 DNA reads TGTGCCAGCAGCTCTCGGGGACAGGCAAAGGTCACTGAAGCTTTCTTT.